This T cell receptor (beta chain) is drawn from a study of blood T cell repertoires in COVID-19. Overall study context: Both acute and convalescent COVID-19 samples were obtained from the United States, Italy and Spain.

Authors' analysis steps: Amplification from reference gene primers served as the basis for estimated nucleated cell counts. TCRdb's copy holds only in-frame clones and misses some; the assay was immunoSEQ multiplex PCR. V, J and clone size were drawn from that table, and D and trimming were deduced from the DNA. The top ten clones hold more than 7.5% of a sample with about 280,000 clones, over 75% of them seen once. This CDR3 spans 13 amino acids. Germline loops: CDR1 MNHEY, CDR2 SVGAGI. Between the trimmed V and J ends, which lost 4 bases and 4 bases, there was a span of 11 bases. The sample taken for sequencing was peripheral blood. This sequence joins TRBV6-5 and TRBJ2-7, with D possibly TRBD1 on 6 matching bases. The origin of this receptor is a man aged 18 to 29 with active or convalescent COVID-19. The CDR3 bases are TGTGCCAGCAGTTCCGGGACACCGTACGAGCAGTACTTC. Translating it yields CASSSGTPYEQYF.